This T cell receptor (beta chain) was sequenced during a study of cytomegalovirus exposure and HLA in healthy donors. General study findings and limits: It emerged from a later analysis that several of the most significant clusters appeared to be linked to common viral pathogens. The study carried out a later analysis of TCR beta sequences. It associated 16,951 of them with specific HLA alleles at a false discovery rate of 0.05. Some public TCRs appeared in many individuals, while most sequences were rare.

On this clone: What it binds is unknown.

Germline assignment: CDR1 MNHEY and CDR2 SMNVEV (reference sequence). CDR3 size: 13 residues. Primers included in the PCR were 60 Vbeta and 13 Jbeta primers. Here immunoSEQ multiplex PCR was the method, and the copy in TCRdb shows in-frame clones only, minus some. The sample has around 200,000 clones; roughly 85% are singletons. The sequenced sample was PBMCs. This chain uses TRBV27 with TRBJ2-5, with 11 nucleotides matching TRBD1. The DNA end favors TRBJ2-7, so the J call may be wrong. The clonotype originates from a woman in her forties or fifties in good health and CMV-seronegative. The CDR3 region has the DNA TGTGCCAGCTTACCGGGACAGGGGGGCGAGCAGTACTTC. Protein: CASLPGQGGEQYF.